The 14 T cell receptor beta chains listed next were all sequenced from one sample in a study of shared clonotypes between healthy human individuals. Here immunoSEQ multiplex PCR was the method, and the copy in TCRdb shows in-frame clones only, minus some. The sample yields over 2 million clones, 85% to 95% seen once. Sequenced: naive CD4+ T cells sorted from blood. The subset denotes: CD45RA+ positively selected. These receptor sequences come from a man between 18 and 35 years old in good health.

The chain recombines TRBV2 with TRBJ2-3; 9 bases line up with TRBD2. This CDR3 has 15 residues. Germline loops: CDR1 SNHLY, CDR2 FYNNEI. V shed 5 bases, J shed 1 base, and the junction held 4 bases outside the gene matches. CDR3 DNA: TGTGCCAGCAGTTTACGGACTAGCGGCACAGATACGCAGTATTTT. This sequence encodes CASSLRTSGTDTQYF. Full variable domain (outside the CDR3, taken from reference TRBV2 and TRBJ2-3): EPEVTQTPSHQVTQMGQEVILRCVPISNHLYFYWYRQILGQKVEFLVSFYNNEISEKSEIFDDQFSVERPDGSNFTLKIRSTKLEDSAMYFCASSLRTSGTDTQYFGPGTRLTVL.

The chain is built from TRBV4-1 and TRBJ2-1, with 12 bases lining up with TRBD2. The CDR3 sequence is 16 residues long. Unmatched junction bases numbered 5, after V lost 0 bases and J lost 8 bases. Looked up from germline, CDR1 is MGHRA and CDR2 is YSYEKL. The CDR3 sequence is CASSQDQSSGGDEQFF. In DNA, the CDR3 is TGCGCCAGCAGCCAAGATCAGTCTAGCGGGGGGGATGAGCAGTTCTTC.

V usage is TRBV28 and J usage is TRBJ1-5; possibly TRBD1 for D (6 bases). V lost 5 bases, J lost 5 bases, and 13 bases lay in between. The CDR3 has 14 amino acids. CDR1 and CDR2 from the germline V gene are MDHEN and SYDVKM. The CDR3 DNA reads TGTGCCAGCAGTCCCGGGACATCGTATCAGCCCCAGCATTTT. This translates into CASSPGTSYQPQHF.

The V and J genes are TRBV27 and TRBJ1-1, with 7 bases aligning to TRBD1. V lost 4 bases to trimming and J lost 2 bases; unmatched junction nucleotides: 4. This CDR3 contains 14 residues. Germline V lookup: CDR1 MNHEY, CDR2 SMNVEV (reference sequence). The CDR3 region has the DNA TGTGCCAGCAGTTCGGACAGGAAAAACACTGAAGCTTTCTTT. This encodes CASSSDRKNTEAFF.

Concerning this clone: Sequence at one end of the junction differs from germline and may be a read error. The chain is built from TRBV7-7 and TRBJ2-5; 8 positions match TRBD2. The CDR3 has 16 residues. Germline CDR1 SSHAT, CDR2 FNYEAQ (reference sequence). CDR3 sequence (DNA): TGTGCTAGCAGCTTAGAACCTAGCGGGTACCAAGAGACCCAGTACTTC. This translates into CASSLEPSGYQETQYF.

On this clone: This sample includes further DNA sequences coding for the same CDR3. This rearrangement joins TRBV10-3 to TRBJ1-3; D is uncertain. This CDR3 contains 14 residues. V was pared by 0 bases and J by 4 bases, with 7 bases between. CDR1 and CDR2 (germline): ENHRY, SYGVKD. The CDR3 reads CAISESTTGNTIYF. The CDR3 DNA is TGTGCCATCAGTGAGTCGACAACCGGAAACACCATATATTTT.

As DNA, the CDR3 is TGTGCTAGTGCCGGGGGGATGAGCACTGAAGCTTTCTTT. Amino acid sequence: CASAGGMSTEAFF. The V call is TRBV12-5, the J call TRBJ1-1, with a possible D match to TRBD1 (5 bases). This CDR3 is 13 amino acids long. Germline CDR1 reads LGHNT; CDR2 reads FRNRAP. Trimming pared 7 bases from V and 4 bases from J, leaving 13 bases between.

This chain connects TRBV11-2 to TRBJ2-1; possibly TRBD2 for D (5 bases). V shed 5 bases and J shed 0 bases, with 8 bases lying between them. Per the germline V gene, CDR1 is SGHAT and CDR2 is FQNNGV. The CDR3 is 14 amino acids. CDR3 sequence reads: CASSTGLSYNEQFF. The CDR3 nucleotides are TGTGCCAGCAGCACCGGACTCTCCTACAATGAGCAGTTCTTC.

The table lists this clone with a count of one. Here the CDR3 reads CASSFSREYEQYF. As DNA, the CDR3 is TGTGCCAGCAGCTTCTCCCGGGAGTACGAGCAGTACTTC. The chain couples TRBV7-2 to TRBJ2-7, with a weak D call TRBD2 (6 bases). Trimming pared 3 bases from V and 4 bases from J, leaving 10 bases between. Germline V gives CDR1 SGHTA, CDR2 FQGNSA. The CDR3 has 13 residues.

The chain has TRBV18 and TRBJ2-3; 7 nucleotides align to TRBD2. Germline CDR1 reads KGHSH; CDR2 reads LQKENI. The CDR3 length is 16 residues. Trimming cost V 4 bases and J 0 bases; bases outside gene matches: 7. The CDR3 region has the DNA TGTGCCAGCTCACGGGACTACCGCCCTAGCACAGATACGCAGTATTTT. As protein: CASSRDYRPSTDTQYF. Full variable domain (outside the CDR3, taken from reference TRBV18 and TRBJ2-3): NAGVMQNPRHLVRRRGQEARLRCSPMKGHSHVYWYRQLPEEGLKFMVYLQKENIIDESGMPKERFSAEFPKEGPSILRIQQVVRGDSAAYFCASSRDYRPSTDTQYFGPGTRLTVL.

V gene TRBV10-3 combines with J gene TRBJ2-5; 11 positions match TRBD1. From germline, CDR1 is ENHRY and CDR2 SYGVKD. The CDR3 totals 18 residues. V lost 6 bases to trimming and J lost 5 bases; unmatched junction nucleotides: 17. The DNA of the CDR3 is TGTGCCATCAGCCGGCTCCCGGGACAGGGGGTAGGAGGGGAGACCCAGTACTTC. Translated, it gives CAISRLPGQGVGGETQYF.

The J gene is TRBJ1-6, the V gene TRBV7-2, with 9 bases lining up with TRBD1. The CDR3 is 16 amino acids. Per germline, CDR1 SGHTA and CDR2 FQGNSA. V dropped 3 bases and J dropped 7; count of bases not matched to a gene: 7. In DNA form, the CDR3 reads TGTGCCAGCAGCTTGAAGACAGGGGGTGGCAATTCACCCCTCCACTTT. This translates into CASSLKTGGGNSPLHF.

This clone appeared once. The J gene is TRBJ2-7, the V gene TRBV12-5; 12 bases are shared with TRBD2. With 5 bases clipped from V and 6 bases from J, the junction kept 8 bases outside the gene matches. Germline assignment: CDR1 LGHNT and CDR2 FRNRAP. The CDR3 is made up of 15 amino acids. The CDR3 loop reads CASGVRLAGESEQYF. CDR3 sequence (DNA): TGTGCTAGTGGTGTTCGACTAGCGGGAGAATCCGAGCAGTACTTC.

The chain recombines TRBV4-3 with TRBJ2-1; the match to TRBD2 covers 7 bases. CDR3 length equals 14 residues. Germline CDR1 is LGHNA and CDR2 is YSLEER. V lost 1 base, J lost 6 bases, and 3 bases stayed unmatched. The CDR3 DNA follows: TGCGCCAGCAGCCAAGGACTAGCTAGCAATGAGCAGTTCTTC. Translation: CASSQGLASNEQFF.